This T cell receptor beta chain was profiled in a study of a mutant IDH1 vaccine in newly diagnosed glioma. Time point specified: week 5, during vaccination. Topical imiquimod accompanied each vaccine dose, which consisted of 300 ug of mutant IDH1 20-mer peptide. TCRdb's table, derived via immunoSEQ multiplex PCR, lists solely in-frame clones and lacks some. The repertoire holds 53,000 or so clones, with around four fifths as singletons. Concerning this clone itself: Its antigen is not identified.

The CDR3 extends over 15 amino acids. Germline V CDR1 and CDR2: LNHDA, SQIVND (reference sequence). Trimming left V 3 bases short and J 6 bases short, with 15 bases between. The chain recombines TRBV19 with TRBJ1-5, with D possibly matching TRBD1 (6 bases). This specimen was PBMCs, taken from a glioma patient whose treatment included an IDH1 peptide vaccine. The sequence derives from a man over 45 with glioma. The CDR3 reads CASSIPGVISQPQHF. CDR3 in DNA: TGTGCCAGTAGTATCCCAGGGGTCATCAGTCAGCCCCAGCATTTT.